This T cell receptor beta chain appears in the sequencing data of a study of beta chain features in type 1 diabetes. The V end was cut by 0 bases, the J end by 2 bases, with 7 bases between. CDR1 and CDR2 (germline): SGHVS, FNYEAQ. This CDR3 contains 14 residues. Every bit of the isolated RNA underwent reverse transcription, so sequencing read expressed TCRB transcripts. Only in-frame clones appear in the TCRdb table, and some are missing; sequencing was by immunoSEQ multiplex PCR. The repertoire consists of under 450,000 clones, with approximately 15% occurring once and the leading ten covering roughly 0.033%.

The genes are TRBV7-6 and TRBJ2-5; D uncertain. The sequence derives from a man aged 25 to 45 in good health. Material for sequencing was naive CD4+ T cells from blood. The DNA of the CDR3 is TGTGCCAGCAGCTTAGCAGAAGTACAAGAGACCCAGTACTTC. Protein product: CASSLAEVQETQYF.